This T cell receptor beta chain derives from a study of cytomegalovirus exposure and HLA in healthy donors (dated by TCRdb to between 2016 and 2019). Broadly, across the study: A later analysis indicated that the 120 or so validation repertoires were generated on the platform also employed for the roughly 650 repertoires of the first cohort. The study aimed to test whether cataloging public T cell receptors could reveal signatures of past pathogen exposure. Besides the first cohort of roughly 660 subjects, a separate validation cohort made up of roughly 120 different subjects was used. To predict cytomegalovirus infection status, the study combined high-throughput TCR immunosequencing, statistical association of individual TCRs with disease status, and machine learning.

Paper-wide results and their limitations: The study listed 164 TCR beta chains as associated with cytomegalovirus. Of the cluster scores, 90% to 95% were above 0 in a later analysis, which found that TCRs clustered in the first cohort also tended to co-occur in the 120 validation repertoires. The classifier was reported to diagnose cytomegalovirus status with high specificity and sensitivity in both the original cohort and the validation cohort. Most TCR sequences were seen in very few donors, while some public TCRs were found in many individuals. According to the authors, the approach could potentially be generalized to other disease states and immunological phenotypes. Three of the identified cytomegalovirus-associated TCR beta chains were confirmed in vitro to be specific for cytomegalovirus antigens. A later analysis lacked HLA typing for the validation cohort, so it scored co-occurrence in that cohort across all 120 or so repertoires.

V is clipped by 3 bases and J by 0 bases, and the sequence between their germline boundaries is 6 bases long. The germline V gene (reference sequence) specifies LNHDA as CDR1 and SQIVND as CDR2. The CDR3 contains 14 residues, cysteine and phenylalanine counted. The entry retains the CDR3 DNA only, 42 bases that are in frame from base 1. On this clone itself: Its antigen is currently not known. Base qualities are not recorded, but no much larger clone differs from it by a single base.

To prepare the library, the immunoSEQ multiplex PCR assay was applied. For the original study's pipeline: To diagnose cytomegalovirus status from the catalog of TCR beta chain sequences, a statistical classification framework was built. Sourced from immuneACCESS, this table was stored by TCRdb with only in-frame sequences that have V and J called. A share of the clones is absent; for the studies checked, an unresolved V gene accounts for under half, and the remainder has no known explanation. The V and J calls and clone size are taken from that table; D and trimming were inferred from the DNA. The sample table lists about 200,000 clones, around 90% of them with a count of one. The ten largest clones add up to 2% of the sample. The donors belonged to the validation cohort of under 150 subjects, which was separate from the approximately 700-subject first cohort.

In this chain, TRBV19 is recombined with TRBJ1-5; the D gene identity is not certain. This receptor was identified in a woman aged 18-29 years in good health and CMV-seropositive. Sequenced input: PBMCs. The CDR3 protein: CASSIGVSNQPQHF. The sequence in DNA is TGTGCCAGTAGTATCGGAGTTAGCAATCAGCCCCAGCATTTT.